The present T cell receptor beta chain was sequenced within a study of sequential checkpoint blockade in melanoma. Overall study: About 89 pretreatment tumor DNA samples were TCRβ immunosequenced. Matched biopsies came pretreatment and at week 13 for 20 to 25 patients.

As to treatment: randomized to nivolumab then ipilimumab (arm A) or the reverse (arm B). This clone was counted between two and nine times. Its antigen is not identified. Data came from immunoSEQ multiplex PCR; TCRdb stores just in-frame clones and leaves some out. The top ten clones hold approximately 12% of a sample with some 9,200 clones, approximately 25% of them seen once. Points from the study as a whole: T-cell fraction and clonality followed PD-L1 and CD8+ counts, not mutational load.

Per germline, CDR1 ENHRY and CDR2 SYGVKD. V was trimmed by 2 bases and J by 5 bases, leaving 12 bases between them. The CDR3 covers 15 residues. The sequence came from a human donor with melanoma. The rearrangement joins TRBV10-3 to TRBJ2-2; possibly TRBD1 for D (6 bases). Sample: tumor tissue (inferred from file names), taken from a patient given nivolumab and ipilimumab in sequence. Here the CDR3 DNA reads TGTGCCATCAGTGAGGTGGGGGCGAGGACCGGGGAGCTGTTTTTT. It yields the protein CAISEVGARTGELFF.